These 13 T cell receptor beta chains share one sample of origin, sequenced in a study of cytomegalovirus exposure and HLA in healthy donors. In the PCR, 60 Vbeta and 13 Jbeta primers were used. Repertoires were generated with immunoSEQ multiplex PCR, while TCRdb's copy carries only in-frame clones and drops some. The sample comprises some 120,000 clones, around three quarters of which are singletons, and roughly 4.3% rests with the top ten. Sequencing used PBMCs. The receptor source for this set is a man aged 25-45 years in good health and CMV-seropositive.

CDR3 in amino acids: CASQTDRGYGYTF. The CDR3 DNA reads as TGTGCCAGCCAGACTGACAGGGGCTATGGCTACACCTTC. This chain links TRBV2 with TRBJ1-2, with 8 positions matching TRBD1. Unmatched junction bases numbered 6, after V lost 8 bases and J lost 4 bases. Germline V gives CDR1 SNHLY, CDR2 FYNNEI. The CDR3 spans 13 residues.

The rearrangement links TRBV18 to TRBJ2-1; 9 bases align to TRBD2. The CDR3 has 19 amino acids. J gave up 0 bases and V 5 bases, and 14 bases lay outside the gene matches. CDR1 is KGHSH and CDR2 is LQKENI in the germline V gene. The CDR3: CASSSQGAGGASSYNEQFF. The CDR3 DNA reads TGTGCCAGCTCATCTCAGGGAGCGGGGGGCGCTAGCTCCTACAATGAGCAGTTCTTC. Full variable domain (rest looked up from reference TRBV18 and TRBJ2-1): NAGVMQNPRHLVRRRGQEARLRCSPMKGHSHVYWYRQLPEEGLKFMVYLQKENIIDESGMPKERFSAEFPKEGPSILRIQQVVRGDSAAYFCASSSQGAGGASSYNEQFFGPGTRLTVL.

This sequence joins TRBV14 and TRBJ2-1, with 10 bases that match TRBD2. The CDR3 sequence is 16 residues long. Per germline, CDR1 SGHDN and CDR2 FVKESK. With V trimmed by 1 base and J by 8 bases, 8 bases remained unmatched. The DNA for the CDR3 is TGTGCCAGCAGCCAAGCTGGGCTAGCGGGGGACCATGAGCAGTTCTTC. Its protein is CASSQAGLAGDHEQFF.

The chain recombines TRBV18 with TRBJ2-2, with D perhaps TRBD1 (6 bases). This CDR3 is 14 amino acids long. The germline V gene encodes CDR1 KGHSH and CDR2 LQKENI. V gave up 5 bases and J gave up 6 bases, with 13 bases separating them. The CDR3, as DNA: TGTGCCAGCTCATCATTACAGGGTCCCGGGGAGCTGTTTTTT. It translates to CASSSLQGPGELFF.

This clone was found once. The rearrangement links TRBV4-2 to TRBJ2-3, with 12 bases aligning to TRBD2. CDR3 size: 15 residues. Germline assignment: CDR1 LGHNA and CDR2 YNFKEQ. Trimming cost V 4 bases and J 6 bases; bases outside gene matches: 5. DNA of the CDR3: TGTGCCAGCAGCCTCAGGACTAGCGGGGTTGATACGCAGTATTTT. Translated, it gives CASSLRTSGVDTQYF.

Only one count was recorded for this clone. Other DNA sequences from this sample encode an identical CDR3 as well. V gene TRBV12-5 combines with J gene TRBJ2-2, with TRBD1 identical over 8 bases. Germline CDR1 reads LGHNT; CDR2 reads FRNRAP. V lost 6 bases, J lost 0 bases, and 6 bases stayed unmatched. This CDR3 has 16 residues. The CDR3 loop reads CASGFLQGANTGELFF. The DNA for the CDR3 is TGTGCTAGTGGCTTCCTACAGGGGGCGAACACCGGGGAGCTGTTTTTT. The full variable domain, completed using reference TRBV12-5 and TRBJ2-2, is DARVTQTPRHKVTEMGQEVTMRCQPILGHNTVFWYRQTMMQGLELLAYFRNRAPLDDSGMPKDRFSAEMPDATLATLKIQPSEPRDSAVYFCASGFLQGANTGELFFGEGSRLTVL.

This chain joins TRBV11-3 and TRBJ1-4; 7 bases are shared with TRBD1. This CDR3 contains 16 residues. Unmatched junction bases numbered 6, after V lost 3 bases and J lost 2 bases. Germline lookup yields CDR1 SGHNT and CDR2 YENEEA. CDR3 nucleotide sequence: TGTGCCAGCAGCTTGCGGGAGGACAGGACTAATGAAAAACTGTTTTTT. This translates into CASSLREDRTNEKLFF. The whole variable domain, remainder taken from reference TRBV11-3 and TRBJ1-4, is EAGVVQSPRYKIIEKKQPVAFWCNPISGHNTLYWYLQNLGQGPELLIRYENEEAVDDSQLPKDRFSAERLKGVDSTLKIQPAELGDSAVYLCASSLREDRTNEKLFFGSGTQLSVL.

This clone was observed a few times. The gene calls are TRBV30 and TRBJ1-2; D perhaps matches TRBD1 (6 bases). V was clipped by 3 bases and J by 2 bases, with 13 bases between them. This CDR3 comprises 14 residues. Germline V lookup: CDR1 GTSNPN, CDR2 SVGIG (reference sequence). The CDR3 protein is CAWRATGINYGYTF. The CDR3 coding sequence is TGTGCCTGGAGAGCGACAGGAATAAACTATGGCTACACCTTC.

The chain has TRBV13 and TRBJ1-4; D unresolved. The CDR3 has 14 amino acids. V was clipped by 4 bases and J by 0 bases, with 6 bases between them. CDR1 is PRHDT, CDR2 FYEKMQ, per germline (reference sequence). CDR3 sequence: CASSSRATNEKLFF. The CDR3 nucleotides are TGTGCCAGCAGCTCCCGTGCAACTAATGAAAAACTGTTTTTT.

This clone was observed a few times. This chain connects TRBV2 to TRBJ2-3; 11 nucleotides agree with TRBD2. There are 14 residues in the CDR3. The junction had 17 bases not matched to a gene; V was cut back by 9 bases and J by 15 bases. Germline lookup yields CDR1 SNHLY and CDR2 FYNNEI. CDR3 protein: CARGPTSGGHRLYF. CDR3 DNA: TGTGCCAGGGGACCAACTAGCGGGGGACATAGGTTATATTTT.

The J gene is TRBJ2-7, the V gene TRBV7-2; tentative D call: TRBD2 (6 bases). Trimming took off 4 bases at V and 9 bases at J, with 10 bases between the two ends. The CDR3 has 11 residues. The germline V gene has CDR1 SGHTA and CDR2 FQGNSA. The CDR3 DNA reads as TGTGCCAGCAGCTCGGGGGAGGTGCAGTACTTC. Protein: CASSSGEVQYF.

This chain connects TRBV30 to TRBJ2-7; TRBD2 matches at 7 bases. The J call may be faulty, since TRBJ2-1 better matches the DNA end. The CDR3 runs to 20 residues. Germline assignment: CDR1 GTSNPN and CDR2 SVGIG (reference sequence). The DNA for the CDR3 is TGTGCCTGGAGGGACCGTCGTGAAGGAGGGAGGGCTTTGCACTGGCCTGAGCAGTTCTTC. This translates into CAWRDRREGGRALHWPEQFF.

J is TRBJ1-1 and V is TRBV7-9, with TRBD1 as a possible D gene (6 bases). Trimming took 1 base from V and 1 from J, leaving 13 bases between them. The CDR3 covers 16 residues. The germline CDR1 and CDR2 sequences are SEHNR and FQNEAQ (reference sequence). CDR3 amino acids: CASSLDGRGPNTEAFF. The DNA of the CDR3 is TGTGCCAGCAGCTTAGACGGCAGGGGCCCGAACACTGAAGCTTTCTTT.